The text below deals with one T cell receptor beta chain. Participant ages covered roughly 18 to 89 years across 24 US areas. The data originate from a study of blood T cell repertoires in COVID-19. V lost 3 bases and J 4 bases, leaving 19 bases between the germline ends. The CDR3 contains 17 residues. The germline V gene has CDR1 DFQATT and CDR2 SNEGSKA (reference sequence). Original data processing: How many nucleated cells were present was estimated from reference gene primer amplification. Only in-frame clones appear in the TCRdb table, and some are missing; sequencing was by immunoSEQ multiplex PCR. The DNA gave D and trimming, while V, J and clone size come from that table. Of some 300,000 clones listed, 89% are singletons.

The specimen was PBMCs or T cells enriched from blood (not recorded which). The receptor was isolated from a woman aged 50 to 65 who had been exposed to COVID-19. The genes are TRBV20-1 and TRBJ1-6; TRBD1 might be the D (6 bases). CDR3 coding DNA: TGCAGTGCTAGTTGGTTGAGGGGAGGGGGATATAATTCACCCCTCCACTTT. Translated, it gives CSASWLRGGGYNSPLHF.